This paragraph covers one T cell receptor (beta chain) sequence. This table comes from immunoSEQ multiplex PCR, and its TCRdb copy is limited to in-frame clones, with some not included. The table has tens of thousands of clones, approximately 80% seen once; the top ten hold approximately 22%. The sample belongs to a study of T cell responses to AZD1222 COVID-19 vaccine. Trimming stripped 6 bases from V and 6 bases from J, with 15 bases between. This CDR3 region has 14 residues. The germline CDR1 and CDR2 sequences are MNHEY and SVGAGI. The specimen comprised peripheral blood, sampled on day 0 of AZD1222 vaccination. V usage is TRBV6-5 and J usage is TRBJ1-5; tentative D call: TRBD1 (5 bases). The receptor's source is an adult in good health. This CDR3 reads CASSPQGVGQPQHF. The CDR3, as DNA: TGTGCCAGCAGCCCCCAGGGAGTTGGTCAGCCCCAGCATTTT.